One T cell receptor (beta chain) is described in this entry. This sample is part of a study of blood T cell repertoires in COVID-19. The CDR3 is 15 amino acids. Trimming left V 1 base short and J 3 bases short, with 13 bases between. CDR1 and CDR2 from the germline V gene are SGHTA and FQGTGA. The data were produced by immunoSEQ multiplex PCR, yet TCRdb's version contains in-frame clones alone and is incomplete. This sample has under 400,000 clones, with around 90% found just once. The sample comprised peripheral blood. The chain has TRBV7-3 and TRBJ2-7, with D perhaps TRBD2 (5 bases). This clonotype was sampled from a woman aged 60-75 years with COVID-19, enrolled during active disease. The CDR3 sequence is CASSLMASRVYEQYF. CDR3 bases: TGTGCCAGCAGCTTAATGGCTTCGAGGGTCTACGAGCAGTACTTC. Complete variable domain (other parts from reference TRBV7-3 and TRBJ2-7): GAGVSQTPSNKVTEKGKYVELRCDPISGHTALYWYRQSLGQGPEFLIYFQGTGAADDSGLPNDRFFAVRPEGSVSTLKIQRTERGDSAVYLCASSLMASRVYEQYFGPGTRLTVT.